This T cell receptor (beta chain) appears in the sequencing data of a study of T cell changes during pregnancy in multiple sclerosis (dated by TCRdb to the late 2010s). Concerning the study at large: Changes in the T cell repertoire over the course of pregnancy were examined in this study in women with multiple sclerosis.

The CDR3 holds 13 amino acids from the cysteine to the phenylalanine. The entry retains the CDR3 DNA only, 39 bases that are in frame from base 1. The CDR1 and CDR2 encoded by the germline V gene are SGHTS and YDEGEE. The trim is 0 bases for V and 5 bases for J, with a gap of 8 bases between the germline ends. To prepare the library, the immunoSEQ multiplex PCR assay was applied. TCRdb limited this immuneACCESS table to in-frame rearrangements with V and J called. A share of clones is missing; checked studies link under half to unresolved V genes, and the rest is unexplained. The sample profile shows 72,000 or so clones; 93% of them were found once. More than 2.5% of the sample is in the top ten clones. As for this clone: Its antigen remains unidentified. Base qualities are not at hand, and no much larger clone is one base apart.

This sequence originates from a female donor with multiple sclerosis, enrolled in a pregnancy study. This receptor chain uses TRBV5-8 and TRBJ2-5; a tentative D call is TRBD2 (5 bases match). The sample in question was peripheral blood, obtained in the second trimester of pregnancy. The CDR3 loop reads CASSLDGIETQYF. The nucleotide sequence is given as TGTGCCAGCAGCTTGGACGGGATTGAGACCCAGTACTTC.